The 24 T cell receptor beta chains in this list originate from one sample, sequenced in a study of CD8 T cells in ankylosing spondylitis. Via MiXCR, TCRdb re-called the 5' RACE reads, giving one row per CDR3 protein. The top ten hold approximately 1.1% of the sample, which has some 350,000 distinct CDR3 sequences, about 15% seen once. The specimen was blood, either unsorted or a sorted T cell fraction (not recorded which). The source of these receptors is a male donor with ankylosing spondylitis or in good health (not recorded which).

The chain carries TRBV20-1 and TRBJ2-1, with 10 nucleotides matching TRBD2. Germline assignment: CDR1 DFQATT and CDR2 SNEGSKA (reference sequence). After removal of 6 bases from V and 10 bases from J, the junction contained 9 bases not matched to a gene. This CDR3 comprises 13 residues. CDR3 sequence reads: CSAAGGLSIEQFF. CDR3 in DNA: TGCAGTGCAGCGGGAGGGCTCTCAATAGAGCAGTTCTTC.

The rearrangement links TRBV5-1 to TRBJ2-1, with TRBD2 matching over 10 bases. Unmatched junction bases numbered 13, after V lost 5 bases and J lost 8 bases. The germline CDR1 and CDR2 sequences are SGHRS and YFSETQ. This CDR3 is built from 16 residues. As DNA, the CDR3 is TGCGCCAGCAGTCTTGGAATACTAGCGGGAATGGATGAGCAGTTCTTC. Its protein product is CASSLGILAGMDEQFF.

The sample holds a few counts of this clonotype. In DNA, the CDR3 is TGCAGCTTCCGACAGGGGCGACCCTCCTACGAGCAGTACTTC. Encoded protein: CSFRQGRPSYEQYF. This chain links TRBV29-1 with TRBJ2-7, with 8 bases lining up with TRBD1. The CDR3 contains 14 residues. Looked up from germline, CDR1 is SQVTM and CDR2 is ANQGSEA. The J segment lost 0 bases and the V segment lost 8 bases, leaving 9 bases of the junction unmatched.

This chain connects TRBV2 to TRBJ2-3, with TRBD2 matching over 8 bases. J lost 4 bases, V lost 6 bases, and 3 bases had no gene match. The CDR3 loop spans 13 amino acids. Germline CDR1 reads SNHLY; CDR2 reads FYNNEI. CDR3 region: CASSSGSADTQYF. CDR3 nucleotide sequence: TGTGCCAGCAGCAGCGGGAGCGCAGATACGCAGTATTTT. The variable domain in full, completed from reference TRBV2 and TRBJ2-3, reads EPEVTQTPSHQVTQMGQEVILRCVPISNHLYFYWYRQILGQKVEFLVSFYNNEISEKSEIFDDQFSVERPDGSNFTLKIRSTKLEDSAMYFCASSSGSADTQYFGPGTRLTVL.

The chain carries TRBV5-1 and TRBJ2-1, with TRBD2 matching over 10 bases. Germline CDR1 reads SGHRS; CDR2 reads YFSETQ. This CDR3 comprises 19 residues. Germline trimming cut 0 bases from V and 0 bases from J; bases unmatched to any gene: 9. The CDR3 DNA follows: TGCGCCAGCAGCTTGGACGGGACTAGCGCCCAGCGCTCCTACAATGAGCAGTTCTTC. Translated, it gives CASSLDGTSAQRSYNEQFF.

This clonotype was observed a handful of times. The chain joins TRBV12-3 or TRBV12-4 to TRBJ2-3; tentative D call: TRBD1 (5 bases). The CDR3 sequence is 14 residues long. Trimming stripped 1 base from V and 5 bases from J, with 10 bases between. The CDR3, as DNA: TGTGCCAGCAGTTTAGGGGCGGACATAGATACGCAGTATTTT. Amino acids: CASSLGADIDTQYF.

This clonotype came up a few times. The chain combines TRBV10-3 with TRBJ2-3, with unresolved D. Germline CDR1 is ENHRY and CDR2 is SYGVKD. V was pared by 0 bases and J by 0 bases, with 4 bases between. This CDR3 contains 14 residues. CDR3 bases: TGTGCCATCAGTGAGTCGGGGAGCACAGATACGCAGTATTTT. The encoded protein is CAISESGSTDTQYF.

The chain couples TRBV5-5 to TRBJ2-2; the D gene is possibly TRBD1 (5 bases). The germline CDR1 and CDR2 sequences are SGHKS and YYEKEE (reference sequence). V lost 0 bases and J 4 bases, leaving 10 bases between the germline ends. This CDR3 has 15 residues. CDR3 DNA sequence: TGTGCCAGCAGCTTGGGAGGACACTCCACCGGGGAGCTGTTTTTT. It encodes CASSLGGHSTGELFF.

This clonotype showed up many times. V is TRBV4-2 and J is TRBJ2-4, with D unclear. Trimming removed 0 bases at V and 4 bases at J, with 4 bases between. The CDR3 consists of 13 residues. The V gene's germline CDR1 is LGHNA and CDR2 YNFKEQ. The CDR3: CASSQDPKNIQYF. CDR3 nucleotides: TGTGCCAGCAGCCAAGACCCGAAAAACATTCAGTACTTC.

This clonotype occurred a few times. The chain combines TRBV24-1 with TRBJ2-2; 8 bases are shared with TRBD2. This CDR3 region has 16 residues. The germline V gene has CDR1 KGHDR and CDR2 SFDVKD. The V segment lost 6 bases and the J segment 6 bases; nucleotides outside the gene matches: 11. The CDR3 DNA follows: TGTGCCACCAGTCCCTCAGCGGGAGCTGGCCCCGGGGAGCTGTTTTTT. Translation gives CATSPSAGAGPGELFF.

J is TRBJ1-2 and V is TRBV29-1; D is uncertain. Trimming took 7 bases from V and 3 from J, leaving 12 bases between them. Germline values: CDR1 SQVTM, CDR2 ANQGSEA. This CDR3 is built from 12 residues. CDR3 sequence reads: CSGDLRDYGYTF. The CDR3 bases are TGCAGCGGAGACCTTAGAGACTATGGCTACACCTTC.

This clonotype was counted between two and nine times. V and J are TRBV7-9 and TRBJ2-5, with D unresolved. The CDR3 runs to 14 residues. V lost 5 bases to trimming and J lost 4 bases, with 14 bases between them. Germline CDR1 SEHNR, CDR2 FQNEAQ (reference sequence). The chain's CDR3 is CASSPRLMPETQYF. For the CDR3, the DNA is TGTGCCAGCAGCCCGCGACTGATGCCAGAGACCCAGTACTTC. Based on the CDR3 plus reference TRBV7-9 and TRBJ2-5, the full variable domain is DTGVSQNPRHKITKRGQNVTFRCDPISEHNRLYWYRQTLGQGPEFLTYFQNEAQLEKSRLLSDRFSAERPKGSFSTLEIQRTEQGDSAMYLCASSPRLMPETQYFGPGTRLLVL.

The CDR3 nucleotides are TGTGCCAGCAAATCCGACGGGGGAAGGTACTATGGCTACACCTTC. Amino acids: CASKSDGGRYYGYTF. The chain joins TRBV5-5 to TRBJ1-2; tentatively, D is TRBD1 (5 bases). V was trimmed by 6 bases and J by 3 bases, leaving 18 bases between them. CDR1 is SGHKS, CDR2 YYEKEE, per germline (reference sequence). The CDR3 covers 15 residues. Full variable domain (rest looked up from reference TRBV5-5 and TRBJ1-2): DAGVTQSPTHLIKTRGQQVTLRCSPISGHKSVSWYQQVLGQGPQFIFQYYEKEERGRGNFPDRFSARQFPNYSSELNVNALLLGDSALYLCASKSDGGRYYGYTFGSGTRLTVV.

This clonotype was seen a few times. The gene calls are TRBV7-2 and TRBJ2-3; 11 nucleotides agree with TRBD2. This CDR3 is built from 17 residues. Germline CDR1 SGHTA, CDR2 FQGNSA. J lost 2 bases, V lost 4 bases, and 8 bases had no gene match. The CDR3 DNA is TGTGCCAGCAGCTCAACTCCGGGACTAGCGGACACAGATACGCAGTATTTT. It encodes CASSSTPGLADTDTQYF.

This chain links TRBV12-3 or TRBV12-4 with TRBJ2-1, with D possibly TRBD2 on 6 matching bases. This CDR3 spans 15 amino acids. The V and J ends lost 4 bases and 7 bases respectively, with 17 bases between them. The CDR3 bases are TGTGCCAGCAGTTCGGTCCGGGAGCAGGGAAATGAGCAGTTCTTC. This gives the protein CASSSVREQGNEQFF.

Note on this clonotype: It may be a read error: a sequence one base away is much more abundant. The J gene is TRBJ2-2, the V gene TRBV3-1, with D tentatively TRBD2 (5 bases). This CDR3 region has 16 residues. Germline V gene data show CDR1 as LGHDT and CDR2 as YNNKEL (reference sequence). The CDR3 DNA sequence: TGTGCCTGCAGCCAAGCGGCGGCCCCGAACACCGGGGAGCTGTTTTTT. This encodes CACSQAAAPNTGELFF. The full variable domain, rest sourced from reference TRBV3-1 and TRBJ2-2, is DTAVSQTPKYLVTQMGNDKSIKCEQNLGHDTMYWYKQDSKKFLKIMFSYNNKELIINETVPNRFSPKSPDKAHLNLHINSLELGDSAVYFCACSQAAAPNTGELFFGEGSRLTVL.

The chain recombines TRBV11-2 with TRBJ2-7; D possibly corresponds to TRBD1 (6 bases). CDR3 length: 13 amino acids. Trimming removed 4 bases at V and 6 bases at J, with 13 bases between. CDR1 SGHAT and CDR2 FQNNGV come from the germline V gene. The CDR3 nucleotides read TGTGCCAGCAGCTCCCCCAGGGGACGCGAGCAGTACTTC. Protein: CASSSPRGREQYF.

This clonotype appeared a few times. The CDR3 region is CASSQDRVPTEAFF. The CDR3 DNA sequence: TGCGCCAGCAGCCAGGACAGGGTGCCCACTGAAGCTTTCTTT. The chain has TRBV5-1 and TRBJ1-1; 8 bases align to TRBD1. J gave up 4 bases and V 4 bases, and 6 bases lay outside the gene matches. The CDR3 is 14 residues long. The germline CDR1 and CDR2 sequences are SGHRS and YFSETQ.

The chain is built from TRBV5-1 and TRBJ2-3; D is unclear. The CDR3 is 13 amino acids. The V and J ends lost 4 bases and 4 bases respectively, with 10 bases between them. CDR1 SGHRS and CDR2 YFSETQ come from the germline V gene. The CDR3 region has the DNA TGCGCCAGCAGCCCCGGGCTCGCAGATACGCAGTATTTT. Translating it yields CASSPGLADTQYF.

This clonotype has a handful of counts. V is TRBV5-4 and J is TRBJ2-3, with unresolved D. Deletions cut 5 bases from V and 6 bases from J, with 7 bases between. CDR3 length equals 11 residues. From germline, CDR1 is SGHNT and CDR2 YYREEE (reference sequence). CDR3 protein: CASSYQDTQYF. The CDR3 DNA sequence: TGTGCCAGCAGTTACCAGGATACGCAGTATTTT.

This clonotype has more than one count but fewer than ten. The chain carries TRBV15 and TRBJ1-1; D ambiguous. This CDR3 comprises 14 residues. Trimming removed 3 bases at V and 1 base at J, with 9 bases between. Germline V gives CDR1 LNHNV, CDR2 YYDKDF (reference sequence). The CDR3 region is CATSSGRWNTEAFF. In DNA, the CDR3 is TGTGCCACCAGCAGTGGACGGTGGAACACTGAAGCTTTCTTT.

This clonotype turned up a few times. V and J are TRBV6-1 and TRBJ2-1; D gene ambiguous. The CDR3 has 13 amino acids. The V and J ends lost 3 bases and 5 bases respectively, with 8 bases between them. CDR1 is MNHNS and CDR2 is SASEGT in the germline V gene. DNA for the CDR3: TGTGCCAGCAGTGACCACGGAAACAATGAGCAGTTCTTC. It yields the protein CASSDHGNNEQFF.

The chain couples TRBV7-2 to TRBJ2-7, with a possible D match to TRBD2 (6 bases). The CDR3 runs to 14 residues. Trimming left V 3 bases short and J 3 bases short, with 12 bases between. Germline lookup yields CDR1 SGHTA and CDR2 FQGNSA. In DNA, the CDR3 is TGTGCCAGCAGCTTGGGCGGGAAGTACTACGAGCAGTACTTC. It yields the protein CASSLGGKYYEQYF.

V usage is TRBV27 and J usage is TRBJ2-7; TRBD1 matches at 10 bases. With 6 bases clipped from V and 7 bases from J, the junction kept 6 bases outside the gene matches. The CDR3 spans 13 residues. Germline CDR1 MNHEY, CDR2 SMNVEV (reference sequence). The CDR3 nucleotides are TGTGCCAGCAGCCCCGGGACAGGGGAAGAGCAGTACTTC. It is translated as CASSPGTGEEQYF.